The entry below describes one T cell receptor beta chain. Its antigen is unidentified. The V gene lost 0 bases and the J gene lost 3 bases, with 12 bases spanning the gap. CDR3 size: 15 residues. Germline V gives CDR1 LGHDT, CDR2 YNNKEL (reference sequence). Only cases whose brain tissue showed the highest T cell transcript signatures were sequenced. Patients received at least one anti-epileptic drug before surgery. Method: immunoSEQ multiplex PCR; TCRdb's copy keeps in-frame clones and lacks some. The sample has fewer than 85,000 clones; approximately 94% are singletons. The source of the sample is a study of brain T cells in children with intractable seizures. Study-wide points: Viral specificity was inferred only from CDR3 similarity; HCMV serostatus was unknown. Clones missing pre-surgery may reflect undersampling of that blood sample.

The rearrangement joins TRBV3-1 (or the pseudogene TRBV3-2) to TRBJ2-7; a weak D match, TRBD2 (6 bases). The source material was peripheral blood, sampled at surgery. The clonotype originates from a boy in the first two years of life with tuberous sclerosis and intractable seizures. CDR3 sequence: CASSQDRLAYYEQYF. CDR3 coding DNA: TGTGCCAGCAGCCAAGATAGGCTAGCGTACTACGAGCAGTACTTC.